The sequence of this TCR beta chain was determined in a study of blood T cell repertoires in COVID-19. Study context: Researchers got acute and convalescent COVID-19 samples from the United States, Italy and Spain.

The protocol was immunoSEQ multiplex PCR, while the TCRdb copy is restricted to in-frame clones and leaves out a portion. This sample carries 150,000 to 200,000 clones, roughly 90% of them seen once, and the ten largest clones take about 2.8%. After removal of 5 bases from V and 4 bases from J, the junction contained 8 bases not matched to a gene. The germline V gene encodes CDR1 KGHDR and CDR2 SFDVKD. CDR3 size: 15 residues. The clonotype was recovered from a man in his 60s with acute or convalescent COVID-19. Sequencing input: peripheral blood. The chain employs TRBV24-1 and TRBJ2-3; 7 bases are shared with TRBD1. The CDR3 sequence is CATSVEGARADTQYF. The CDR3 DNA follows: TGTGCCACCAGTGTAGAGGGGGCGAGAGCAGATACGCAGTATTTT.